This TCR beta chain was captured in a study of OX40 agonist ivuxolimab in advanced cancers. With regard to the full study: Ivuxolimab was a fully human IgG2 agonistic monoclonal antibody targeting the costimulatory receptor OX40 (CD134). Among the 52 dose-escalation patients, 19 had hepatocellular carcinoma, 15 or so melanoma, 9 renal cell carcinoma and 9 head and neck cancer. Intravenous ivuxolimab was administered to patients every 2 weeks at six dose levels: 0.01, 0.1, 0.3, 1.5, 3 and 10 mg/kg. A male proportion of 70% to 90% and a mean age of 60 years, ranging from about 20 to 80, were recorded for the dose-escalation cohort. The paper describes the monotherapy dose-escalation part (N of about 57 patients) of the phase I trial of ivuxolimab. Peripheral TCRbeta sequencing aimed to test whether ivuxolimab altered TCR sequence diversity and caused clonal T-cell expansion. Partial responses occurred in three dose-escalation patients: two with cutaneous melanoma and one with hepatocellular carcinoma. Prior anti-PD-1, anti-PD-L1 or anti-CTLA-4 therapy was permitted, and checkpoint inhibitors had been received by under 50% of dose-escalation patients. The full study reports these points: After ivuxolimab, CD8+ T cells had more expanded clones than CD4+ T cells on average. In the 0.1-3.0 mg/kg groups, partial responders were among the patients with the lowest normalized peripheral clonal expansion, particularly in CD8+ T cells. At doses from 0.1 to 3.0 mg/kg, clonal expansion was seen in both CD4+ and CD8+ blood T cells between baseline and week 6. Which antigens the clonally expanded peripheral T cells were specific for was not determined. Low levels of normalized T-cell clonal expansion were also seen in some patients who did not respond.

For sequencing of the TCRbeta CDR3 region, genomic DNA was extracted from the sorted cells. TCRbeta CDR3 regions were sequenced using the immunoSEQ Assay. TCRdb took this table from immuneACCESS and kept in-frame rearrangements with V and J called. Such tables lack part of the clones; where checked against another copy, unresolved V genes explain under half of the gap, and the rest is unexplained. This sample gives approximately 90,000 clones in total; around 85% of them show up just once. The top ten clonotypes cover 3.5% to 4% of the sample. The germline ends are 7 bases apart after V is trimmed by 8 bases and J by 5 bases. From the germline V gene, CDR1 is SNHLY and CDR2 is FYNNEI. Reading from cysteine to phenylalanine, the CDR3 counts 11 amino acids. Only the CDR3 region is kept as DNA, spanning 33 bases read in frame from base 1. This clone has a single count. Its specific antigen is unknown. The input lacks base qualities; no much larger clone sits a single base away.

Patients with a history of autoimmune disease or receiving systemic immunosuppression were excluded from the trial. Peripheral blood for TCR sequencing was collected from all dose cohorts at baseline, on cycle 4 day 1, and on cycle 7 day 1. Samples were obtained from an open-label, multicenter, first-in-human phase I dose-escalation trial of ivuxolimab. Adults with locally advanced or metastatic melanoma, renal cell, hepatocellular, or head and neck squamous cell carcinoma were enrolled in the trial. Before TCR sequencing, CD4+ T cells and CD8+ T cells from peripheral blood were sorted into separate populations.

The input for sequencing was CD4+ or CD8+ T cells sorted from blood, taken in a trial of the OX40 agonist ivuxolimab. This sequence uses TRBV2 and TRBJ2-1, with no confidently assigned D gene. This clonotype originated in an adult with an advanced solid tumor such as melanoma, head and neck, liver or kidney cancer. The DNA sequence reads TGTGCCAGCTACGGAGACAATGAGCAGTTCTTC. It is translated as CASYGDNEQFF.